These 11 T cell receptor beta chains were sequenced from one sample in a study of blood T cell repertoires in COVID-19 (dated by TCRdb to 2020 to 2021). Libraries were built with the immunoSEQ multiplex PCR assay. In TCRdb, the immuneACCESS table is reduced to in-frame sequences with V and J assigned. These tables do not hold every clone; where another copy was compared, an unresolved V gene accounts for under half, and the others remain unexplained. This sample holds around 220,000 clones; about 83% were observed only once. Of the sample, 6.8% falls within the top ten clones. The material sequenced was PBMCs or T cells enriched from blood (not recorded which). Receptors originate from a woman between 40 and 55 years old who had recovered from COVID-19.

This rearrangement joins TRBV7-2 to TRBJ1-2; TRBD1 matches at 9 bases. Germline V gene sequence: CDR1 SGHTA, CDR2 FQGNSA. V lost 5 bases to trimming and J lost 10 bases; unmatched junction nucleotides: 11. The CDR3 loop spans 14 amino acids. CDR3 in DNA: TGTGCCAGCAGCCCTACACAGGGGGCAGTGTACTACACCTTC. The encoded protein is CASSPTQGAVYYTF.

This clone came up once. This CDR3 reads CASKKGQRNTEAFF. Written as DNA, the CDR3 is TGTGCCAGCAAAAAAGGACAGCGGAACACTGAAGCTTTCTTT. V is TRBV7-8 and J is TRBJ1-1, with D maybe TRBD1 (6 bases). V was cut by 7 bases and J by 1 base, with 13 bases left in between. CDR3 length: 14 residues. Germline V CDR1 and CDR2: SGHVS, FQNEAQ.

This chain uses TRBV21-1 with TRBJ2-1; the table's D call, TRBD2, has no DNA check behind it. TRBV21-1 is a recognized pseudogene. The CDR3 spans 16 residues. The CDR3 sequence: CASSAPRPSSYNEQFF. As DNA, the CDR3 is TGTGCCAGCAGCGCCCCTAGACCTAGCTCCTACAATGAGCAGTTCTTC.

This clone has only a few counts. The V gene is TRBV14, the J gene TRBJ2-7; 13 positions match TRBD2. CDR3 length equals 16 residues. Germline V gene sequence: CDR1 SGHDN, CDR2 FVKESK. Trimming took 0 bases from V and 5 from J; bases not matched to a gene: 4. The CDR3 sequence is CASSQEWGTSGNEQYF. The CDR3 nucleotides are TGTGCCAGCAGCCAAGAGTGGGGGACTAGCGGGAACGAGCAGTACTTC.

The rearrangement links TRBV28 to TRBJ1-2; the D gene is possibly TRBD1 (6 bases). V was trimmed by 6 bases and J by 2 bases, leaving 10 bases between them. The CDR3 runs 13 residues. The V gene's germline CDR1 is MDHEN and CDR2 SYDVKM. CDR3 protein: CASRPTGNYGYTF. DNA of the CDR3: TGTGCCAGCAGGCCAACAGGGAACTATGGCTACACCTTC.

The chain links TRBV2 to TRBJ1-5; D unclear. V gave up 2 bases and J gave up 6 bases, with 8 bases separating them. The CDR3 has 13 amino acids. The V gene's germline CDR1 is SNHLY and CDR2 FYNNEI. The CDR3 loop reads CASSENWAQPQHF. In nucleotides, the CDR3 is TGTGCCAGCAGTGAAAATTGGGCTCAGCCCCAGCATTTT.

In this sample, this clone turned up once. J is TRBJ1-5 and V is TRBV27; D is possibly TRBD1 (6 bases). CDR1 and CDR2 (germline): MNHEY, SMNVEV (reference sequence). V shed 1 base and J shed 7 bases, with 8 bases lying between them. This CDR3 has 13 residues. The CDR3 nucleotides read TGTGCCAGCAGTTTATGGGGGGGCCAGCCCCAGCATTTT. Translation: CASSLWGGQPQHF.

The chain's CDR3 is CASRGRRGYGYTF. In DNA form, the CDR3 reads TGTGCCAGCCGGGGACGGCGGGGCTATGGCTACACCTTC. The chain carries TRBV28 and TRBJ1-2; TRBD1 is a possible D gene (5 bases). The CDR3 runs to 13 residues. Germline V gene sequence: CDR1 MDHEN, CDR2 SYDVKM. Trimming stripped 8 bases from V and 4 bases from J, with 14 bases between.

This chain links TRBV5-1 with TRBJ2-7, with TRBD1 identical over 11 bases. Per germline, CDR1 SGHRS and CDR2 YFSETQ. The CDR3 consists of 15 residues. The ends lost 0 bases at V and 7 bases at J; junction bases unmatched: 6. The CDR3 DNA reads TGCGCCAGCAGCTTGGGTGGACAGGGGGCTTGGGAGCAGTACTTC. This codes for CASSLGGQGAWEQYF. The entire variable domain, with the rest obtained from reference TRBV5-1 and TRBJ2-7, is as follows: KAGVTQTPRYLIKTRGQQVTLSCSPISGHRSVSWYQQTPGQGLQFLFEYFSETQRNKGNFPGRFSGRQFSNSRSEMNVSTLELGDSALYLCASSLGGQGAWEQYFGPGTRLTVT.

This chain's CDR3 is CASSQDPTGSLEAFF. In DNA, the CDR3 is TGTGCCAGCAGCCAAGACCCAACAGGGTCCCTTGAAGCTTTCTTT. The gene calls are TRBV3-1 (or the pseudogene TRBV3-2) and TRBJ1-1, with D maybe TRBD1 (6 bases). Deletions cut 0 bases from V and 7 bases from J, with 15 bases between. The CDR3 is 15 residues long. The germline V gene encodes CDR1 LGHDT and CDR2 YNNKEL (reference sequence).

V and J are TRBV5-1 and TRBJ2-7; weak D call: TRBD2 (5 bases). The CDR3 extends over 13 amino acids. The germline CDR1 and CDR2 sequences are SGHRS and YFSETQ. With 2 bases removed from V and 7 bases from J, the gap between germline ends came to 13 bases. The CDR3 region is CASSFPRPGEQYF. The CDR3 nucleotides are TGCGCCAGCAGCTTTCCCAGGCCGGGGGAGCAGTACTTC.